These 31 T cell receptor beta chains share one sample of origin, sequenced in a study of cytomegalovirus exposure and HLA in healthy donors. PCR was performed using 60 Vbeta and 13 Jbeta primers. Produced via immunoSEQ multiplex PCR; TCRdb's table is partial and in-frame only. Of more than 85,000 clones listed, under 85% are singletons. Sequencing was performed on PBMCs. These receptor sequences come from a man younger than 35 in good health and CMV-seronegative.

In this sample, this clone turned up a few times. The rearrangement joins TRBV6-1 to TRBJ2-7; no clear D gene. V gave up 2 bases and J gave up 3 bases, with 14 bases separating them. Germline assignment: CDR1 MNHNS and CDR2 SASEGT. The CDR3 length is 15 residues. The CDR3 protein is CASSELDPPNYEQYF. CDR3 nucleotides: TGTGCCAGCAGTGAACTAGACCCGCCCAACTACGAGCAGTACTTC.

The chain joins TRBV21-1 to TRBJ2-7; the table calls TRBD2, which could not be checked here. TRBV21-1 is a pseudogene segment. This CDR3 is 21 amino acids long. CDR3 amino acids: CASSKQGTSGSSAAPVYEQYF. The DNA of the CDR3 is TGTGCCAGCAGCAAACAAGGGACTAGCGGGAGTTCCGCTGCCCCCGTATACGAGCAGTACTTC.

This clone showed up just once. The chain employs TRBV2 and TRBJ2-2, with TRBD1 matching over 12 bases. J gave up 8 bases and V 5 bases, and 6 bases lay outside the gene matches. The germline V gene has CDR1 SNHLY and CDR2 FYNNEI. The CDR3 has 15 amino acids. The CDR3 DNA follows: TGTGCCAGCAGTAACCGGGACAGGGGGCGGGGGGAGCTGTTTTTT. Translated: CASSNRDRGRGELFF.

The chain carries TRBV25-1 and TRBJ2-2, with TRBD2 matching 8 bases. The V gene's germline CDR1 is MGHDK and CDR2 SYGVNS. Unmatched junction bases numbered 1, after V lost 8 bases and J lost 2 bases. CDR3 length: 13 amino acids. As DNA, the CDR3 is TGTGCCAGCGGGACTAGTAACACCGGGGAGCTGTTTTTT. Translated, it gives CASGTSNTGELFF.

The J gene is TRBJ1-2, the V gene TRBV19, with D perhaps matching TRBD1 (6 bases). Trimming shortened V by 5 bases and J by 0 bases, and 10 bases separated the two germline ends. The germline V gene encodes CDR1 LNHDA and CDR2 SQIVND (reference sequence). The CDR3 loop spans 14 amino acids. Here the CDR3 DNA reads TGTGCCAGTAGTTCACAGGGAGCTAACTATGGCTACACCTTC. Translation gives CASSSQGANYGYTF.

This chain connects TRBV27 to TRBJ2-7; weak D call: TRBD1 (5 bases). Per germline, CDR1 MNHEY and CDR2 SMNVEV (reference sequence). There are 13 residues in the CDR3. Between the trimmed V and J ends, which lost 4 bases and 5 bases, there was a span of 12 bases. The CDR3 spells CASSSNQGHEQYF. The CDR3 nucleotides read TGTGCCAGCAGTTCAAACCAGGGCCACGAGCAGTACTTC.

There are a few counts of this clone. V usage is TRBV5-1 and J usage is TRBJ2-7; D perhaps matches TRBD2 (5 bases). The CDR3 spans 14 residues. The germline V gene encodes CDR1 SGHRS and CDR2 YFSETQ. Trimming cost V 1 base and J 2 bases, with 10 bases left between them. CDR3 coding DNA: TGCGCCAGCAGCTTGCCGGACTCCGCCTACGAGCAGTACTTC. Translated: CASSLPDSAYEQYF.

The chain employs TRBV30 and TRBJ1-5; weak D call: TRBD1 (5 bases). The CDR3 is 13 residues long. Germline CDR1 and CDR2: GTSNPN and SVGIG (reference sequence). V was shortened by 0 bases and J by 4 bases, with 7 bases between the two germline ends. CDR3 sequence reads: CAWSVQENQPQHF. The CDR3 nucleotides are TGTGCCTGGAGTGTACAGGAGAATCAGCCCCAGCATTTT.

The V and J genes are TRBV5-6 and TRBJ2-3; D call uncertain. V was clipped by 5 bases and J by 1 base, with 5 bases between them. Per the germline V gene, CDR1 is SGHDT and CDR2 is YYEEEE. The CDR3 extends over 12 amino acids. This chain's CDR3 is CASRLRTDTQYF. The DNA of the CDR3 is TGTGCCAGCAGGCTACGCACAGATACGCAGTATTTT.

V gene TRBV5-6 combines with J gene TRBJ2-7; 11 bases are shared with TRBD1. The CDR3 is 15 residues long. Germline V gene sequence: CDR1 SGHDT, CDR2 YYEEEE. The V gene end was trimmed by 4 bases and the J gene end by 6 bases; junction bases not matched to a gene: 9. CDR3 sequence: CASSAMDRGPSEQYF. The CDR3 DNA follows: TGTGCCAGCAGCGCTATGGACAGGGGGCCTTCCGAGCAGTACTTC.

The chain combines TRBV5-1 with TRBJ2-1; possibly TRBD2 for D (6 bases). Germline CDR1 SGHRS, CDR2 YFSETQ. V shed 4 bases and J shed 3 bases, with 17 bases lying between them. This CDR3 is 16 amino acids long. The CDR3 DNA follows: TGCGCCAGCAGCGCGTCGGACTACCGACGCTACAATGAGCAGTTCTTC. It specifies CASSASDYRRYNEQFF.

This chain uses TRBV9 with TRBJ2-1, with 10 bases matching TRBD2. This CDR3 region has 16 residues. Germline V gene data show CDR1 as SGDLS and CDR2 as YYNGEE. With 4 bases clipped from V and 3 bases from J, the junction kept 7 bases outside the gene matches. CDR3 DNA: TGTGCCAGCAGCCCCACGGCTAGCGGGAGCTACAATGAGCAGTTCTTC. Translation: CASSPTASGSYNEQFF.

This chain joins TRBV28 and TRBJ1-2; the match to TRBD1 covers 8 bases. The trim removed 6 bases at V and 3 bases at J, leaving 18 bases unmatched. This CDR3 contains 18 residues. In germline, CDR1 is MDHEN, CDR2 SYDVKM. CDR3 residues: CASRTTSIQGQVDYGYTF. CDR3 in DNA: TGTGCCAGCAGAACTACCTCAATCCAGGGACAGGTAGACTATGGCTACACCTTC.

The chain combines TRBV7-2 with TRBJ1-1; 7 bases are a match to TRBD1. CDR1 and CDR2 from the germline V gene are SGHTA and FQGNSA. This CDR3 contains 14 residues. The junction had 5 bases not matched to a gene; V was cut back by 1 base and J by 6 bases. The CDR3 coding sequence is TGTGCCAGCAGCTTAGGACAACAGGGGTCTGAAGCTTTCTTT. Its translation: CASSLGQQGSEAFF. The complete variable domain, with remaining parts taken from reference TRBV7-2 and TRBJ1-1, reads GAGVSQSPSNKVTEKGKDVELRCDPISGHTALYWYRQSLGQGLEFLIYFQGNSAPDKSGLPSDRFSAERTGGSVSTLTIQRTQQEDSAVYLCASSLGQQGSEAFFGQGTRLTVV.

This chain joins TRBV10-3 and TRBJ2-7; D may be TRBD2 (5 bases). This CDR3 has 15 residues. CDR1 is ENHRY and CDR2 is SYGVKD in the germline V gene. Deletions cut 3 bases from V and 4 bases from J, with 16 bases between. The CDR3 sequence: CAISDALGRTYEQYF. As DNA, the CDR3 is TGTGCCATCAGTGATGCCCTCGGGCGGACTTACGAGCAGTACTTC.

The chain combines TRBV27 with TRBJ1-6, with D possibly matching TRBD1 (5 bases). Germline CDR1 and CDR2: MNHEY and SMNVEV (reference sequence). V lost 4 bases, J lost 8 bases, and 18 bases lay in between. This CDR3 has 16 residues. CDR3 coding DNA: TGTGCCAGCAGTTACCCCCTGGGGGGGGTGTATTCACCCCTCCACTTT. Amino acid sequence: CASSYPLGGVYSPLHF.

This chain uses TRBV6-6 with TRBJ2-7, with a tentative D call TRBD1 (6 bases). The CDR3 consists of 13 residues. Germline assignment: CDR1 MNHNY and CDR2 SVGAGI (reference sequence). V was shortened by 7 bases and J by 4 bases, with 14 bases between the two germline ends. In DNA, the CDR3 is TGTGCCAGCACGGGGACAAATAGTTACGAGCAGTACTTC. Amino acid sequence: CASTGTNSYEQYF.

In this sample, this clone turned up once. CDR3 protein: CASSQERGSSSYNEQFF. The CDR3 region has the DNA TGCGCCAGCAGCCAAGAAAGGGGATCCAGCTCCTACAATGAGCAGTTCTTC. The chain employs TRBV4-3 and TRBJ2-1, with D tentatively TRBD1 (5 bases). The CDR3 consists of 17 residues. Trimming pared 0 bases from V and 0 bases from J, leaving 12 bases between. The germline V gene encodes CDR1 LGHNA and CDR2 YSLEER.

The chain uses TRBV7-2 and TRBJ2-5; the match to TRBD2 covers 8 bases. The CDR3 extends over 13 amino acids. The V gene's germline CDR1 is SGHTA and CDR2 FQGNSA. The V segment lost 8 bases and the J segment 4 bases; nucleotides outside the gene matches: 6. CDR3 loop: CASGTLAGETQYF. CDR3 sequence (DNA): TGTGCCAGCGGTACTCTAGCGGGAGAGACCCAGTACTTC.

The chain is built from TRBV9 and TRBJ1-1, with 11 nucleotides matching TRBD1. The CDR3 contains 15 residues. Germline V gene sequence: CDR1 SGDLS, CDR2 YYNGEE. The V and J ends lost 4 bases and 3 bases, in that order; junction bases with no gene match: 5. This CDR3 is CASSKDRGLYTEAFF. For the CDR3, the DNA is TGTGCCAGCAGCAAGGACAGGGGGCTTTACACTGAAGCTTTCTTT.

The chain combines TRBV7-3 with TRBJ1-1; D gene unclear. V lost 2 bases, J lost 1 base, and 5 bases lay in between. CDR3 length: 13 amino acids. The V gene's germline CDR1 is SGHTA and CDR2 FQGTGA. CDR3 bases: TGTGCCAGCAGCTTAGAGTCGAACACTGAAGCTTTCTTT. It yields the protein CASSLESNTEAFF.

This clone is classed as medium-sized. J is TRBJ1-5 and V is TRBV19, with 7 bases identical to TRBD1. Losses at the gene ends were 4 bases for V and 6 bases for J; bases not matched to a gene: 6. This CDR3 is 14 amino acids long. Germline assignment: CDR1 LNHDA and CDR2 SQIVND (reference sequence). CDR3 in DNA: TGTGCCAGTAGTAACACAGGGGAAGGTCAGCCCCAGCATTTT. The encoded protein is CASSNTGEGQPQHF.

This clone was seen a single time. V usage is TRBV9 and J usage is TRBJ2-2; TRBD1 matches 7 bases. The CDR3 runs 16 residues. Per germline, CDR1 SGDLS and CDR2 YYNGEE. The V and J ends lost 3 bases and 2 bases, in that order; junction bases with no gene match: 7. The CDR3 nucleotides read TGTGCCAGCAGCGCCCGACAGGGTGGAAACACCGGGGAGCTGTTTTTT. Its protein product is CASSARQGGNTGELFF.

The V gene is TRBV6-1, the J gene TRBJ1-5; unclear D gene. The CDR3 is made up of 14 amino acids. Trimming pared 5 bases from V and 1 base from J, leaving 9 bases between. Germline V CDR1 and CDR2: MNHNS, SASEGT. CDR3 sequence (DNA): TGTGCCAGCAGTCAACAAAGAAGCAATCAGCCCCAGCATTTT. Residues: CASSQQRSNQPQHF.

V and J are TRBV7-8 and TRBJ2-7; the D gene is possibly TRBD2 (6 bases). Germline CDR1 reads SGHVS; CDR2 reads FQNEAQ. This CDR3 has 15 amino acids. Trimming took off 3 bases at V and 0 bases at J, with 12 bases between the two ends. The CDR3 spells CASSLLAGSSYEQYF. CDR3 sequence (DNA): TGTGCCAGCAGCTTGTTGGCGGGGAGCTCCTACGAGCAGTACTTC. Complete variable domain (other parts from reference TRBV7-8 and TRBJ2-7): GAGVSQSPRYKVAKRGQDVALRCDPISGHVSLFWYQQALGQGPEFLTYFQNEAQLDKSGLPSDRFFAERPEGSVSTLKIQRTQQEDSAVYLCASSLLAGSSYEQYFGPGTRLTVT.

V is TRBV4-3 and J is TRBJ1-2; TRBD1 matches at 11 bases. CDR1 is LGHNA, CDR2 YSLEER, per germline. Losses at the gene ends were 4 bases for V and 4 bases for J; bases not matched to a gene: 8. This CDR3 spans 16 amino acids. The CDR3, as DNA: TGCGCCAGCAGCCTCGGTGTCGGGACAGGGGGCTATGGCTACACCTTC. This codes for CASSLGVGTGGYGYTF.

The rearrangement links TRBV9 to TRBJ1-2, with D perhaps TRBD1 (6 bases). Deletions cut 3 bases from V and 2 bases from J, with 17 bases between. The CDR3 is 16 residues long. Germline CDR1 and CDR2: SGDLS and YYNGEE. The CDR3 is CASSGSTGTSNYGYTF. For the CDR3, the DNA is TGTGCCAGCAGCGGATCCACAGGGACCTCCAACTATGGCTACACCTTC.

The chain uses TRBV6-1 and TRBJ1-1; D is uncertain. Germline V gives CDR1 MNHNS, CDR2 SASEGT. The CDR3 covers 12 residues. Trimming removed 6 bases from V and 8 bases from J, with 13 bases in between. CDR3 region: CASSPGPGEAFF. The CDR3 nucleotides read TGTGCCAGCAGCCCCGGTCCAGGAGAAGCTTTCTTT.

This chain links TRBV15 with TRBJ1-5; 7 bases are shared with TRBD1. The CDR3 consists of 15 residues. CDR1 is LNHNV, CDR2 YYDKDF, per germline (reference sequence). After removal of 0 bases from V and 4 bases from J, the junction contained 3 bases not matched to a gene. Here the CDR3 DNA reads TGTGCCACCAGCAGAGATAAGGACAGGAATCAGCCCCAGCATTTT. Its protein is CATSRDKDRNQPQHF.

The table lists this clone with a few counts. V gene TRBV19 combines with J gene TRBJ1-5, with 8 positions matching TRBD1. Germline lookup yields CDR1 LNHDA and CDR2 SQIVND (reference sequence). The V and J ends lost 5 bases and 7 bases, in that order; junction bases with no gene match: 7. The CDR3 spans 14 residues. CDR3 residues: CASSLQGEGQPQHF. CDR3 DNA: TGTGCCAGTAGTTTACAGGGGGAAGGGCAGCCCCAGCATTTT.

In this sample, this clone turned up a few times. The CDR3 nucleotides read TGTGCCAGCAGCTTCCCCACTAGCGGACTCGGCTCCTACAATGAGCAGTTCTTC. It specifies CASSFPTSGLGSYNEQFF. The chain uses TRBV11-2 and TRBJ2-1; 8 bases fit TRBD2. V dropped 3 bases and J dropped 0; count of bases not matched to a gene: 10. CDR3 length: 18 amino acids. Germline V gene lookup returns CDR1 SGHAT and CDR2 FQNNGV.